Following are 22 T cell receptor beta chains from one sample sequenced in a study of T cell repertoires in cytomegalovirus infection. TCRdb called the reads again in MiXCR, with one record for every CDR3 protein. Of around 630,000 distinct CDR3 sequences listed, around 24% were seen once; the top ten hold roughly 8%. Sequences were obtained from CD8+ T cells from PBMCs. The origin of the receptors is a human donor in good health (CMV status not recorded). Some clones in this sample may be carry-over from other donors' samples.

The chain employs TRBV7-3 and TRBJ1-1, with unresolved D. Trimming removed 5 bases from V and 0 bases from J, with 10 bases in between. The germline V gene has CDR1 SGHTA and CDR2 FQGTGA. CDR3 length: 14 residues. This CDR3 is CASSPSPMNTEAFF. CDR3 DNA: TGTGCCAGCAGCCCTTCCCCCATGAACACTGAAGCTTTCTTT.

This clonotype was found many times. This rearrangement joins TRBV6-1 to TRBJ2-7, with 8 positions matching TRBD1. Trimming removed 4 bases from V and 2 bases from J; junction bases left unmatched: 4. Germline assignment: CDR1 MNHNS and CDR2 SASEGT. The CDR3 totals 14 residues. CDR3 DNA: TGTGCCAGCAGTGTGGGACAGGAGACCTACGAGCAGTACTTC. Translating gives CASSVGQETYEQYF.

The V call is TRBV29-1, the J call TRBJ2-2; weak D call: TRBD2 (6 bases). CDR1 is SQVTM, CDR2 ANQGSEA, per germline. The CDR3 is 13 amino acids. Trimming stripped 7 bases from V and 4 bases from J, with 13 bases between. The CDR3 loop reads CSAQGLTTGELFF. CDR3 DNA: TGCAGCGCCCAGGGACTCACCACCGGGGAGCTGTTTTTT.

The chain is built from TRBV4-1 and TRBJ1-1, with D tentatively TRBD1 (6 bases). V dropped 3 bases and J dropped 1 base, with 18 bases sitting between them. CDR1 is MGHRA and CDR2 is YSYEKL in the germline V gene. The CDR3 is 17 amino acids. This chain's CDR3 is CASSQMPRGAPNTEAFF. CDR3 coding DNA: TGCGCCAGCAGCCAGATGCCCCGGGGGGCCCCGAACACTGAAGCTTTCTTT.

The rearrangement joins TRBV7-6 to TRBJ1-6; D gene unclear. V lost 5 bases to trimming and J lost 12 bases, with 20 bases between them. Germline V gene sequence: CDR1 SGHVS, CDR2 FNYEAQ. This CDR3 has 15 amino acids. The CDR3 DNA reads TGTGCCAGCAGCCCCGATCCGGATCTTATGGTACCCCTCCACTTT. It codes for CASSPDPDLMVPLHF. Looking up the rest from reference TRBV7-6 and TRBJ1-6 gives the full variable domain: GAGVSQSPRYKVTKRGQDVALRCDPISGHVSLYWYRQALGQGPEFLTYFNYEAQQDKSGLPNDRFSAERPEGSISTLTIQRTEQRDSAMYRCASSPDPDLMVPLHFGNGTRLTVT.

In the case of this clonotype: A much larger clone lies a single base off, so this may be a read error. CDR3: CASSLLQGGYGYAF. The DNA of the CDR3 is TGTGCCAGCAGTCTCCTCCAGGGCGGCTATGGCTACGCCTTC. The chain has TRBV28 and TRBJ1-2, with a tentative D call TRBD1 (5 bases). The CDR3 is 14 residues long. CDR1 is MDHEN and CDR2 is SYDVKM in the germline V gene.

This clonotype was seen many times. The chain couples TRBV4-3 to TRBJ2-2; D not resolved. CDR3 length: 15 amino acids. Trimming took off 1 base at V and 2 bases at J, with 8 bases between the two ends. The germline V gene has CDR1 LGHNA and CDR2 YSLEER. The CDR3 loop is CASSQAVDNTGELFF. In DNA, the CDR3 is TGCGCCAGCAGCCAAGCGGTCGACAACACCGGGGAGCTGTTTTTT.

The chain combines TRBV29-1 with TRBJ2-2, with 9 nucleotides matching TRBD1. The germline V gene encodes CDR1 SQVTM and CDR2 ANQGSEA. The CDR3 runs 14 residues. With V trimmed by 8 bases and J by 7 bases, 11 bases remained unmatched. DNA of the CDR3: TGCAGCACAGCCGGGACAGGGTCGGTCGGGGAGCTGTTTTTT. Translation gives CSTAGTGSVGELFF.

V is TRBV7-9 and J is TRBJ1-2; 7 nucleotides agree with TRBD1. Germline CDR1 reads SEHNR; CDR2 reads FQNEAQ (reference sequence). Trimming took 3 bases from V and 7 from J; bases not matched to a gene: 8. This CDR3 region has 14 residues. CDR3 bases: TGTGCCAGCAGCTTTAATCAGGGGGATATTGGCTACACCTTC. Translating gives CASSFNQGDIGYTF.

This clonotype was recorded many times. The chain couples TRBV7-9 to TRBJ2-3; D might be TRBD2 (7 bases). CDR1 is SEHNR, CDR2 FQNEAQ, per germline (reference sequence). V gave up 5 bases and J gave up 5 bases, with 11 bases separating them. The CDR3 spans 13 residues. For the CDR3, the DNA is TGTGCCAGCAGCGGGGGGGGCCGAGATACGCAGTATTTT. It translates to CASSGGGRDTQYF.

V usage is TRBV19 and J usage is TRBJ2-7; weak D call: TRBD2 (5 bases). The V end was cut by 3 bases, the J end by 1 base, with 7 bases between. This CDR3 is 13 amino acids long. Germline V gives CDR1 LNHDA, CDR2 SQIVND (reference sequence). In DNA, the CDR3 is TGTGCCAGTAGTATGGGAGCGTCCTACGAGCAGTACGTC. The encoded protein is CASSMGASYEQYV.

This clonotype has only a few counts. J is TRBJ1-5 and V is TRBV20-1; D not certain. V shed 0 bases and J shed 6 bases, with 21 bases lying between them. The germline CDR1 and CDR2 sequences are DFQATT and SNEGSKA (reference sequence). CDR3 length: 17 residues. DNA of the CDR3: TGCAGTGCTAGAGATCGGTACGACGCACGTATCGGTCAGCCCCAGCATTTT. This codes for CSARDRYDARIGQPQHF.

This clonotype came up a few times. The J gene is TRBJ2-3, the V gene TRBV29-1; 12 nucleotides agree with TRBD2. V was clipped by 4 bases and J by 5 bases; unmatched bases: 4. CDR3 size: 14 residues. Germline CDR1 is SQVTM and CDR2 is ANQGSEA. In DNA, the CDR3 is TGCAGCGTTGTCGGACTAGCGGGGAGAGATACGCAGTATTTT. This encodes CSVVGLAGRDTQYF.

This clonotype was recorded a few times. This sequence joins TRBV5-1 and TRBJ2-1; the D gene is possibly TRBD2 (6 bases). The CDR3 runs to 13 residues. Germline V CDR1 and CDR2: SGHRS, YFSETQ. V lost 2 bases to trimming and J lost 7 bases, with 10 bases between them. The CDR3 loop reads CASSFLSGNEQFF. The CDR3 DNA reads TGCGCCAGCAGCTTCCTTAGCGGTAATGAGCAGTTCTTC.

Points on this clonotype: A much larger clone lies a single base off, so this may be a read error. This chain connects TRBV28 to TRBJ1-5; possibly TRBD1 for D (6 bases). CDR3 length: 17 amino acids. Germline CDR1 MDHEN, CDR2 SYDVKM. CDR3 coding DNA: TGTACCAGCAGGTACCTGGACAGAGATTATAGCAATCAGCCCCAGCATTTT. Translation gives CTSRYLDRDYSNQPQHF.

This clonotype was detected only a few times. The rearrangement joins TRBV11-3 to TRBJ1-1; D gene uncertain. The length of the CDR3 is 12 residues. The V gene's germline CDR1 is SGHNT and CDR2 YENEEA. Trimming cost V 0 bases and J 7 bases, with 6 bases left between them. CDR3 loop: CASSLDGGEAFF. For the CDR3, the DNA is TGTGCCAGCAGCTTAGACGGCGGTGAAGCTTTCTTT.

The chain recombines TRBV7-2 with TRBJ2-7, with D tentatively TRBD2 (5 bases). CDR3 length equals 15 residues. The V gene's germline CDR1 is SGHTA and CDR2 FQGNSA. CDR3 in amino acids: CASSLGTDLLYEQFV. In DNA, the CDR3 is TGTGCCAGCAGCTTAGGTACGGACTTACTCTACGAGCAGTTCGTC.

This clonotype has only a few counts. Compared with germline, one end of the junction differs, possibly owing to a read error. This chain connects TRBV12-3 or TRBV12-4 to TRBJ2-1, with a tentative D call TRBD1 (5 bases). There are 13 residues in the CDR3. Written as DNA, the CDR3 is TGTGCCAGCAGTCATGGACACCTCAATGAGCAGTCCTTC. Translation gives CASSHGHLNEQSF.

This clonotype has just a few counts. This rearrangement joins TRBV3-1 to TRBJ2-2; a weak D match, TRBD1 (5 bases). CDR3 length: 16 residues. Germline CDR1 and CDR2: LGHDT and YNNKEL (reference sequence). Trimming left V 0 bases short and J 8 bases short, with 16 bases between. CDR3 coding DNA: TGTGCCAGCAGCCAAGAGTGGCAGGGCCCAACTGGGGAGCTGTTTTTT. Translated, it gives CASSQEWQGPTGELFF. The entire variable domain, with the rest obtained from reference TRBV3-1 and TRBJ2-2, is as follows: DTAVSQTPKYLVTQMGNDKSIKCEQNLGHDTMYWYKQDSKKFLKIMFSYNNKELIINETVPNRFSPKSPDKAHLNLHINSLELGDSAVYFCASSQEWQGPTGELFFGEGSRLTVL.

This clonotype occurred a few times. The V and J genes are TRBV7-9 and TRBJ2-3; the D gene could be TRBD1 or TRBD2 (6 bases each). Germline V CDR1 and CDR2: SEHNR, FQNEAQ (reference sequence). The CDR3 consists of 16 residues. V was trimmed by 4 bases and J by 2 bases, leaving 16 bases between them. CDR3 coding DNA: TGTGCCAGCAGCTCAACAGGGTGGGGACTCACAGATACGCAGTATTTT. Protein: CASSSTGWGLTDTQYF.

V is TRBV12-3 or TRBV12-4 and J is TRBJ1-5, with D uncertain. V dropped 8 bases and J dropped 3 bases, with 11 bases sitting between them. This CDR3 spans 13 amino acids. In nucleotides, the CDR3 is TGTGCCAGCCGACGATACGCCAATCAGCCCCAGCATTTT. It codes for CASRRYANQPQHF.

This clonotype was observed at least ten times. The CDR3 is CASSFDGDEQFF. DNA for the CDR3: TGTGCCAGCAGCTTTGACGGAGATGAGCAGTTCTTC. The chain uses TRBV7-2 and TRBJ2-1; D gene ambiguous. From germline, CDR1 is SGHTA and CDR2 FQGNSA. The V end was cut by 3 bases, the J end by 8 bases, with 8 bases between. The CDR3 totals 12 residues.